The TCR beta chain under discussion was sequenced for a study of blood T cell repertoires in COVID-19. For this clone: Sequence at one end of the junction differs from germline and may be a read error.

Original data processing: By means of reference gene primer amplification, nucleated cell counts were estimated. Generated by immunoSEQ multiplex PCR, the TCRdb table keeps only in-frame clones and is missing some. The D gene and trimming were derived from the DNA, and the V and J assignments and clone size from that table. The sample contains 100,000 or so clones, more than 90% of which appear only once. The CDR3 runs 16 residues. Per the germline V gene, CDR1 is LGHNA and CDR2 is YSLEER. The sequence derives from a man aged 65 to 85 with acute or convalescent COVID-19. The sequenced sample consisted of peripheral blood. This chain uses TRBV4-3 with TRBJ2-2, with 16 bases fitting TRBD2. The CDR3 nucleotides read TGCGCCAGCAGCCAAGTCGGGACTAGCGGGAGGGGGGTGCTGTTTTTT. Translation gives CASSQVGTSGRGVLFF.